These T cell receptor beta chains were read from a single sample in a study of identical twins. TCRdb reprocessed the 5' RACE reads with MiXCR, giving one entry per CDR3 protein. This table holds about 790,000 distinct CDR3 sequences, 18% found once. The same sample was also studied in work on T cells expressing NK-cell markers.

The sequencing sample was made of PBMCs. All receptors come from a woman aged 18 to 35 in good health. Both conserved end residues are part of each CDR3. Fields, in order: clone size, V gene, D gene, J gene, CDR3 protein, CDR3 DNA. The D gene is left open where the match is weak. Rows give clone size only sometimes, using once, few, many, or a class for an expanded clone.

abundance: .
v_gene: TRBV9
d_gene: .
j_gene: TRBJ2-7
CDR3aa: CASSARRESYEQYF
CDR3nt: TGTGCCAGCAGCGCCCGACGGGAGTCCTACGAGCAGTACTTC

abundance: .
v_gene: TRBV15
d_gene: .
j_gene: TRBJ2-7
CDR3aa: CATSTKMGAAEQYF
CDR3nt: TGTGCCACCAGCACTAAAATGGGTGCGGCCGAGCAGTACTTC

abundance: few
v_gene: TRBV20-1
d_gene: .
j_gene: TRBJ1-1
CDR3aa: CSAGRYGPLGTEAFF
CDR3nt: TGCAGTGCTGGAAGATATGGACCTCTAGGCACTGAAGCTTTCTTT

abundance: .
v_gene: TRBV28
d_gene: TRBD1
j_gene: TRBJ2-1
CDR3aa: CASILGGTGAYDEQFF
CDR3nt: TGTGCCAGCATCCTGGGCGGGACAGGGGCGTATGATGAGCAGTTCTTC

abundance: many
v_gene: TRBV12-3/TRBV12-4
d_gene: TRBD2
j_gene: TRBJ2-7
CDR3aa: CASSQSRDYSYEQYF
CDR3nt: TGTGCCAGCAGCCAAAGCCGGGACTACTCCTACGAGCAGTACTTC

abundance: .
v_gene: TRBV12-3/TRBV12-4
d_gene: .
j_gene: TRBJ1-2
CDR3aa: CASSRQRTGAVYTF
CDR3nt: TGTGCCAGCAGTCGTCAAAGGACTGGGGCGGTCTACACCTTC

abundance: few
v_gene: TRBV29-1
d_gene: .
j_gene: TRBJ1-1
CDR3aa: CSFTPLNTEAFF
CDR3nt: TGCAGCTTCACTCCTTTGAACACTGAAGCTTTCTTT

abundance: many
v_gene: TRBV7-9
d_gene: TRBD2
j_gene: TRBJ2-5
CDR3aa: CASIPAGVEETQYF
CDR3nt: TGTGCCAGCATACCAGCGGGAGTCGAAGAGACCCAGTACTTC

abundance: few
v_gene: TRBV6-5
d_gene: .
j_gene: TRBJ2-7
CDR3aa: CASSYRGRTYEQYF
CDR3nt: TGTGCCAGCAGTTACAGGGGTAGGACCTACGAGCAGTACTTC

abundance: .
v_gene: TRBV6-1
d_gene: .
j_gene: TRBJ2-3
CDR3aa: CASTFRGAATDTQYF
CDR3nt: TGTGCCAGCACCTTCCGGGGTGCTGCAACGGATACGCAGTATTTT

abundance: many
v_gene: TRBV29-1
d_gene: .
j_gene: TRBJ2-1
CDR3aa: CSVSLLGSVIHEQFF
CDR3nt: TGCAGCGTATCCCTATTGGGGTCGGTGATACATGAGCAGTTCTTC

abundance: few
v_gene: TRBV7-2
d_gene: TRBD1
j_gene: TRBJ2-4
CDR3aa: CASSTREGAGNIQYF
CDR3nt: TGTGCCAGCAGCACGAGAGAGGGGGCAGGAAACATTCAGTACTTC

abundance: .
v_gene: TRBV10-1
d_gene: .
j_gene: TRBJ1-3
CDR3aa: CASSESTGRSGNTIYF
CDR3nt: TGCGCCAGCAGTGAGTCGACGGGAAGATCTGGAAACACCATATATTTT

abundance: few
v_gene: TRBV5-5
d_gene: TRBD1
j_gene: TRBJ2-1
CDR3aa: CASTGGGTGVSYNEQFF
CDR3nt: TGTGCCAGCACCGGAGGTGGGACAGGGGTGTCCTACAATGAGCAGTTCTTC

abundance: .
v_gene: TRBV6-1
d_gene: TRBD2
j_gene: TRBJ2-7
CDR3aa: CASRLAGGLYEQYF
CDR3nt: TGTGCCAGCAGGCTAGCGGGAGGTCTATACGAGCAGTACTTC

abundance: .
v_gene: TRBV7-6
d_gene: .
j_gene: TRBJ2-1
CDR3aa: CASSPVGLRSSYNEQFF
CDR3nt: TGTGCCAGCAGCCCGGTGGGACTTCGTTCCTCCTACAATGAGCAGTTCTTC

abundance: few
v_gene: TRBV20-1
d_gene: .
j_gene: TRBJ1-1
CDR3aa: CSAAGGSEAFF
CDR3nt: TGCAGTGCTGCCGGAGGGTCTGAAGCTTTCTTT

abundance: .
v_gene: TRBV12-3/TRBV12-4
d_gene: .
j_gene: TRBJ1-1
CDR3aa: CASSAQLGRYMNTEAFF
CDR3nt: TGTGCCAGCAGCGCCCAACTGGGGAGGTACATGAACACTGAAGCTTTCTTT

abundance: few
v_gene: TRBV5-6
d_gene: .
j_gene: TRBJ1-5
CDR3aa: CASSFYNQPQHF
CDR3nt: TGTGCCAGCAGCTTTTATAATCAGCCCCAGCATTTT

abundance: .
v_gene: TRBV27
d_gene: .
j_gene: TRBJ1-6
CDR3aa: CASRITGNFNSPLHF
CDR3nt: TGTGCCAGCCGTATTACGGGTAATTTTAATTCACCCCTCCACTTT

abundance: few
v_gene: TRBV5-1
d_gene: .
j_gene: TRBJ1-1
CDR3aa: CASTVGLNTEAFF
CDR3nt: TGCGCCAGCACGGTTGGGCTGAACACTGAAGCTTTCTTT

abundance: few
v_gene: TRBV5-1
d_gene: .
j_gene: TRBJ2-7
CDR3aa: CASSLGEFEDEQYF
CDR3nt: TGCGCCAGCAGCTTGGGGGAATTTGAGGACGAGCAGTACTTC

abundance: few
v_gene: TRBV7-9
d_gene: TRBD2
j_gene: TRBJ2-1
CDR3aa: CASSRNSGNNEQFF
CDR3nt: TGTGCCAGCAGCCGGAATAGCGGGAATAATGAGCAGTTCTTC

abundance: few
v_gene: TRBV5-1
d_gene: TRBD2
j_gene: TRBJ2-1
CDR3aa: CASSRGEGNEQFF
CDR3nt: TGCGCCAGCAGCCGAGGGGAGGGCAATGAGCAGTTCTTC

abundance: few
v_gene: TRBV29-1
d_gene: TRBD2
j_gene: TRBJ2-1
CDR3aa: CSVEGGTSGRNEQFF
CDR3nt: TGCAGCGTTGAAGGGGGGACTAGCGGGCGGAATGAGCAGTTCTTC

abundance: .
v_gene: TRBV5-1
d_gene: .
j_gene: TRBJ2-1
CDR3aa: CASSLGGAPYNEFF
CDR3nt: TGCGCCAGCAGCTTGGGGGGGGCCCCCTACAATGAGTTCTTC

abundance: few
v_gene: TRBV7-9
d_gene: TRBD1
j_gene: TRBJ1-2
CDR3aa: CASSAGQGLGYGYTF
CDR3nt: TGTGCCAGCAGCGCCGGACAGGGTTTAGGCTATGGCTACACCTTC

abundance: few
v_gene: TRBV24-1
d_gene: TRBD2
j_gene: TRBJ2-6
CDR3aa: CATSAGGSGANVLTF
CDR3nt: TGTGCCACCAGCGCGGGGGGTTCGGGGGCCAACGTCCTGACTTTC

abundance: .
v_gene: TRBV15
d_gene: TRBD1
j_gene: TRBJ2-7
CDR3aa: CATSREGTGVREQYF
CDR3nt: TGTGCCACCAGCAGAGAAGGGACAGGGGTACGCGAGCAGTACTTC

abundance: few
v_gene: TRBV20-1
d_gene: TRBD1
j_gene: TRBJ1-1
CDR3aa: CSARRGLGAFF
CDR3nt: TGCAGTGCCAGAAGGGGGCTCGGAGCTTTCTTT

abundance: few
v_gene: TRBV29-1
d_gene: .
j_gene: TRBJ2-2
CDR3aa: CSVRDPTGELFF
CDR3nt: TGCAGCGTTAGGGATCCCACCGGGGAGCTGTTTTTT